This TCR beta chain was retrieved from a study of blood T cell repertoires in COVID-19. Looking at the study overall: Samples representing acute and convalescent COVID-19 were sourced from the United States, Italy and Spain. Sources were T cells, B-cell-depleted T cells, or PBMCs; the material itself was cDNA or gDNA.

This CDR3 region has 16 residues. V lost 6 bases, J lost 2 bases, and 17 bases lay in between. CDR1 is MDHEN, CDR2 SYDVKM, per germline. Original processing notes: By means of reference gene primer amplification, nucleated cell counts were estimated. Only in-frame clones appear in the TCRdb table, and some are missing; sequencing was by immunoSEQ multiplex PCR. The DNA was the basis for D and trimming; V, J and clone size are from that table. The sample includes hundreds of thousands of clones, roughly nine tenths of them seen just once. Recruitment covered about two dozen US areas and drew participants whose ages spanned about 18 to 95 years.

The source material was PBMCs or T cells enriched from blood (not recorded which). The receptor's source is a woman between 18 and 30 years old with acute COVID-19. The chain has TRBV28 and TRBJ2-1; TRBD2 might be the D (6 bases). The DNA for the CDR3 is TGTGCCAGCAGAACAACCGGGGAGGTGCCCTACAATGAGCAGTTCTTC. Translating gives CASRTTGEVPYNEQFF.